The sequence of this T cell receptor (beta chain) was determined in a study of blood T cell repertoires in COVID-19. The overall study: The United States, Italy and Spain provided the acute and convalescent COVID-19 samples. T cells, B-cell-depleted T cells, or PBMCs provided the cDNA or gDNA that served as material.

In the source study's methods: Quantification of nucleated cells was approximated via reference gene primer amplification. TCRdb keeps only in-frame clones here, not all; method: immunoSEQ multiplex PCR. V, J and clone size derive from that table, while D and trimming were established from the DNA sequence. The sample has about 130,000 clones; roughly 80% are singletons. The CDR3 sequence is 14 residues long. The J gene is TRBJ1-1, the V gene TRBV21-1. TRBV21-1 is tagged as a pseudogene. Sequencing was carried out using peripheral blood. The clonotype was recovered from a woman aged 45-59 years with acute or convalescent COVID-19. Here the CDR3 reads CASGLNTWNTEAFF. The DNA of the CDR3 is TGTGCCAGCGGACTCAACACCTGGAACACTGAAGCTTTCTTT.